A selection of T cell receptor beta chains follows, all from one sample in a study of blood T cell repertoires in COVID-19. Clones were read by immunoSEQ multiplex PCR, and TCRdb kept only the in-frame ones, dropping some. The table shows about 220,000 clones, with 75% to 85% occurring only once. The sequenced sample consisted of peripheral blood. These receptors were taken from a human donor in a cohort sampled during active COVID-19. CDR3s include the opening cysteine and the closing phenylalanine or tryptophan. Each record gives: CDR3 DNA, CDR3 protein, D gene, CDR3 length, J gene, V gene, clone size. A D gene is named only where the DNA matches it firmly. Clone size is shown for a subset of rows, as once, few, many or a class of expanded clone.

TGTGCCAGTAGTCTACTAGCGGGGGCCCCCTCCTACAATGAGCAGTTCTTC	CASSLLAGAPSYNEQFF	TRBD2	17	TRBJ2-1	TRBV19	once
TGTGCCAGCATCAGGGGCAATAGCAATCAGCCCCAGCATTTT	CASIRGNSNQPQHF	.	14	TRBJ1-5	TRBV6-6	.
TGTGCCAGCAGTTTATACCAGGGTGGCGGCTACACCTTC	CASSLYQGGGYTF	.	13	TRBJ1-2	TRBV28	.
TGTGCCAGCTCAGCGCAGACGGACAGCTCTGGAAACACCATATATTTT	CASSAQTDSSGNTIYF	.	16	TRBJ1-3	TRBV18	.
TGTGCCAGCTCACCAAACGCTCTTGCAGCGGGGGGGCTCAATGAGCAGTTCTTC	CASSPNALAAGGLNEQFF	TRBD2	18	TRBJ2-1	TRBV18	.
TGCGCCAGCAGCTGGACTCTAGCGGGAGGGCGGTATGAGCAGTTCTTC	CASSWTLAGGRYEQFF	TRBD2	16	TRBJ2-1	TRBV5-1	.
TGTGCCTGGAGTCGAGGCGGGACAGGGTTTAGATCGGACGGCTACACCTTC	CAWSRGGTGFRSDGYTF	TRBD1	17	TRBJ1-2	TRBV30	few
TGCAGTGCCGGGGGCTATGGCTACACCTTC	CSAGGYGYTF	.	10	TRBJ1-2	TRBV29-1	.
TGTGCCAGCAGCTTAATCGCGGGAGTATCAAATGAGCAGTTCTTC	CASSLIAGVSNEQFF	TRBD2	15	TRBJ2-1	TRBV11-2	.
TGTGCCAGCAGCCCCTCTTGGCATGAGCAGTTCTTC	CASSPSWHEQFF	.	12	TRBJ2-1	TRBV5-4	.
TGCGCCAGCAGCCAAAGGACTAGCAATTACAATGAGCAGTTCTTC	CASSQRTSNYNEQFF	TRBD2	15	TRBJ2-1	TRBV4-1	.
TGTGCCAGCAGCCAGCAACCGGGACAGGGGAGGTACGAGCAGTACTTC	CASSQQPGQGRYEQYF	TRBD1	16	TRBJ2-7	TRBV3-1/TRBV3-2	.
TGTGCCACCAGTACGACAGGGGGGGCCGATGAGCAGTTCTTC	CATSTTGGADEQFF	TRBD1	14	TRBJ2-1	TRBV24-1	once
TGCGCCAGCAGCCTACCGACAGAAAACTACGAGCAGTACTTC	CASSLPTENYEQYF	.	14	TRBJ2-7	TRBV5-1	.
TGTGCCAGCTCCCCGGGTGGACAGGGGCTCCACGAGCAGTACTTC	CASSPGGQGLHEQYF	TRBD1	15	TRBJ2-7	TRBV18	.
TGTGCCAGCAGCTTAGCCGGACAGTCGGAAGAGACCCAGTACTTC	CASSLAGQSEETQYF	.	15	TRBJ2-5	TRBV7-2	many
TGTGCCACCAGTGGTGGCGGGGAACCCTCCTACGAGCAGTACTTC	CATSGGGEPSYEQYF	.	15	TRBJ2-7	TRBV24-1	.
TGTGCCATCAGGATAGGAGGTTCGAACACTGAAGCTTTCTTT	CAIRIGGSNTEAFF	.	14	TRBJ1-1	TRBV10-3	.
TGTGCCAGCAGCCCCCTCTACGAGCAGTACTTC	CASSPLYEQYF	.	11	TRBJ2-7	TRBV28	few
TGTGTCGAAACCTCGACAGTGAACACTGAAGCTTTCTTT	CVETSTVNTEAFF	.	13	TRBJ1-1	TRBV7-2	.
TGCGCCAGCAGCTTGGGACAGGGAGGCAATCAGCCCCAGCATTTT	CASSLGQGGNQPQHF	TRBD1	15	TRBJ1-5	TRBV5-1	.
TGTGCCAGCAGCTTGGCCTGGACAGGCGCTAACTCCTACAATGAGCAGTTCTTC	CASSLAWTGANSYNEQFF	TRBD1	18	TRBJ2-1	TRBV5-4	few
TGTGCCAGTAGTATCCTAGCGGGAGGTATGGAGACCCAGTACTTC	CASSILAGGMETQYF	TRBD2	15	TRBJ2-5	TRBV19	.